The table lists the clone carrying this T cell receptor beta chain with a few counts. Time point in this sample: blood at routine non-recurrence follow-up after resection. Frozen PBMC, nontumor lung or tumor provided whole RNA, which was sequenced unsorted. Via MiXCR, TCRdb re-called the 5' RACE reads, giving one row per CDR3 protein. The sample includes 50,000 to 60,000 distinct CDR3 sequences, roughly 7% of them seen just once. This entry belongs to a study of spatial heterogeneity in lung cancer. The overall study: The study consistently detected more beta-chain than alpha-chain sequences.

Specimen: PBMCs, collected at follow-up. The clonotype originates from a female donor with early-stage non-small cell lung cancer.

The chain's CDR3 is CASSPGYRAMSYEQYF. Here the CDR3 DNA reads TGCGCCAGCAGCCCGGGTTACAGGGCGATGTCCTACGAGCAGTACTTC. The rearrangement uses TRBV5-1 and TRBJ2-7, with D possibly TRBD1 on 6 matching bases. With 4 bases removed from V and 1 base from J, the gap between germline ends came to 18 bases. There are 16 residues in the CDR3. Germline CDR1 is SGHRS and CDR2 is YFSETQ.